This T cell receptor beta chain was profiled in a study of T cells in Graves' hyperthyroidism and ophthalmopathy. Study results and caveats: In the blood, most expanded thyroid clonotypes above 0.001 appeared as well. A model using 13 V-J features told ophthalmopathy apart from stable hyperthyroidism.

V lost 4 bases and J lost 1, with 9 bases in between. The CDR3 totals 14 residues. Per germline, CDR1 KGHDR and CDR2 SFDVKD. Concerning this clonotype: Its specificity is not known.

Stable disease denoted Graves' hyperthyroidism without ophthalmopathy progression within 18 months. Based on clinical symptoms, serum thyroxine and TRAb, thyroid ultrasound and orbital computed tomography, diagnoses were reached. From RNA transcripts, TCR beta CDR3 regions were amplified. An initial round of RT-PCR targeting the TCR CDR3 relied on the HTBI primer set. MiXCR, applied by TCRdb to the multiplex PCR reads, yields one record per CDR3 protein. The sample lists 300,000 or so distinct CDR3 sequences; around a fifth were seen once. The chain employs TRBV24-1 and TRBJ1-2, with a weak D call TRBD1 (5 bases). The TCR was taken from a woman between 45 and 60 years old with Graves' hyperthyroidism. Source material: blood. The CDR3 DNA sequence: TGTGCCACCAGTGAGGGGACGGTTAACTATGGCTACACCTTC. Its protein is CATSEGTVNYGYTF.